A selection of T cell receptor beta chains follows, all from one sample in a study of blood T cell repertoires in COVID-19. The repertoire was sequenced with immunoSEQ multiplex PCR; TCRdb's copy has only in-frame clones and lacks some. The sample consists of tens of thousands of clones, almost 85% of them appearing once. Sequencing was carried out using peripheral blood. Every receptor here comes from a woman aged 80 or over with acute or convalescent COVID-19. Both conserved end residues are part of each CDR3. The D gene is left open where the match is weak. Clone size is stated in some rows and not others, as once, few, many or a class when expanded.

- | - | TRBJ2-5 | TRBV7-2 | TGTGCCAGCAGCTTAGTCGGAGCGGGCTCCAGGATGTTGGAGACCCAGTACTTC | CASSLVGAGSRMLETQYF
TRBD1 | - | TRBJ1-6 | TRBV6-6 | TGTGCCAGCAGGGGGGACAGGGAAAATTCACCCCTCCACTTT | CASRGDRENSPLHF
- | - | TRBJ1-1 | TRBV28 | TGTGCCAGCAGTTTGACAGACTGGTTGGCTGAAGCTTTCTTT | CASSLTDWLAEAFF
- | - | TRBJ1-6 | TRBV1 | TGCACCAGCAGCCCCCAAACGAACAGGGCTAATTCACCCCTCCACTTT | CTSSPQTNRANSPLHF
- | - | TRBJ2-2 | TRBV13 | TGTGCCAGCAGCTGGGGCGGGGCGAACACCGGGGAGCTGTTTTTT | CASSWGGANTGELFF
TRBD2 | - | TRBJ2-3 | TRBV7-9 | TGTGCCAGCAGCCCCGGACTAGCGGGGATCAGCACAGATACGCAGTATTTT | CASSPGLAGISTDTQYF
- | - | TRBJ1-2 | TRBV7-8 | TGTGCCAGCAGCCTACCAGGAAACTATGGCTACACCTTC | CASSLPGNYGYTF
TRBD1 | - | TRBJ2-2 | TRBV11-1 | TGTGCCAGCAGACGACAGGGCCAGAACACCGGGGAGCTGTTTTTT | CASRRQGQNTGELFF
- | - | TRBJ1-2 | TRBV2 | TGTGCCAGCATCGCGACAGGCTTCTACTATGGCTACACCTTC | CASIATGFYYGYTF
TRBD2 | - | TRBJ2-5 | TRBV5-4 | TGTGCCAGCAGCAGGACTACTAGCGGGAGTACAGAGACCCAGTACTTC | CASSRTTSGSTETQYF
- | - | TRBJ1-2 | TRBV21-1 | TGTGCCAGGGAGGAGGGGACGAGCTATGGCTACACCTTC | CAREEGTSYGYTF
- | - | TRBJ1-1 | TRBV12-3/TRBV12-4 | TGTGCCATAGGCCGGGGTGAAGCTTTCTTT | CAIGRGEAFF
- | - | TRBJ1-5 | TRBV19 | TGTGCCAGTAGCCCCCTCCGGAGAAGCAATCAGCCCCAGCATTTT | CASSPLRRSNQPQHF
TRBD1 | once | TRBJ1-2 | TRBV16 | TGTGCCAGCAGCCACGCGAGACAGGGAAGTGGCTACACCTTC | CASSHARQGSGYTF
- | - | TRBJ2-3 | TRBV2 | TGTGCCAGCAGTGGGCGGGAAAGATCGGATACGCAGTATTTT | CASSGRERSDTQYF
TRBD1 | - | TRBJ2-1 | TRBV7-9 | TGTGCCAGCAGCCCCGGGACAGGGCCGGGCAATGAGCAGTTCTTC | CASSPGTGPGNEQFF
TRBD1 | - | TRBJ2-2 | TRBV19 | TGTGCCAGTAGAGCCGGGACAGCGAACACCGGGGAGCTGTTTTTT | CASRAGTANTGELFF
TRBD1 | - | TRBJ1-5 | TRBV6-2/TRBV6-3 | TGTGCCAGCAGCGAGGACAGGGGATTAAATCAGCCCCAGCATTTT | CASSEDRGLNQPQHF
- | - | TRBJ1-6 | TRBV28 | TGTGCCAGCAGTTTAGTGGCAGGTGCTGGTTCACCCCTCCACTTT | CASSLVAGAGSPLHF
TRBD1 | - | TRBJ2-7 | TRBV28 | TGTGCCAGCATTAGGGGACAGACACTAGGAGAGCAGTACTTC | CASIRGQTLGEQYF
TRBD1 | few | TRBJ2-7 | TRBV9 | TGTGCCAGCAGCGTACAGGGGACAGGGTCCTACGAGCAGTACTTC | CASSVQGTGSYEQYF
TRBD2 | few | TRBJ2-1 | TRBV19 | TGTGCCAGCAGGACTAGCGGGAGCTCCTACAATGAGCAGTTCTTC | CASRTSGSSYNEQFF